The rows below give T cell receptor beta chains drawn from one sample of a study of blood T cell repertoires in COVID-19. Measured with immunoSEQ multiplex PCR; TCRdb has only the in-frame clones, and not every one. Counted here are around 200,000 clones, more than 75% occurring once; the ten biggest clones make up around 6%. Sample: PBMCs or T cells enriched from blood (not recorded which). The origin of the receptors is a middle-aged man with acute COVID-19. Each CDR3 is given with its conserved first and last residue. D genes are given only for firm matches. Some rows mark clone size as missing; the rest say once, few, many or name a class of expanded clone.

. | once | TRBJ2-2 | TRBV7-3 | CASSLDYYTGELFF | TGTGCCAGCAGCTTAGACTATTACACCGGGGAGCTGTTTTTT
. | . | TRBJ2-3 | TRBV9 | CASSVNLATDTQYF | TGTGCCAGCAGCGTTAATTTAGCCACAGATACGCAGTATTTT
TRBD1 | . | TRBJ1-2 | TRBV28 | CASNRGNYGYTF | TGTGCCAGTAACAGGGGGAACTATGGCTACACCTTC
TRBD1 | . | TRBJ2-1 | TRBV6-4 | CASRADRDNYNEQFF | TGTGCCAGCAGAGCGGACAGGGATAACTACAATGAGCAGTTCTTC
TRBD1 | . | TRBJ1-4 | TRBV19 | CASSLGQANEKLFF | TGTGCCAGTAGTCTGGGACAGGCGAATGAAAAACTGTTTTTT
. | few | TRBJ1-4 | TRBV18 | CASSPWGETNEKLFF | TGTGCCAGCTCACCATGGGGGGAAACTAATGAAAAACTGTTTTTT
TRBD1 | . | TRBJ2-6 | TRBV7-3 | CASSAGTGVSGANVLTF | TGTGCCAGCAGCGCCGGGACAGGGGTCTCTGGGGCCAACGTCCTGACTTTC
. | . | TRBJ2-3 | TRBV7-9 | CASSLARGALGDTQYF | TGTGCCAGCAGCTTAGCGCGCGGGGCCCTTGGGGATACGCAGTATTTT
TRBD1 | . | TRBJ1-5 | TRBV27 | CASSQDRSQPQHF | TGTGCCAGCAGTCAGGACAGGAGTCAGCCCCAGCATTTT
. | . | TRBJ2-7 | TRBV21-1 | CASSKGQGGTTYEQYF | TGTGCCAGCAGCAAAGGACAGGGGGGTACCACCTACGAGCAGTACTTC
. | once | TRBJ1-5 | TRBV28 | CASREVKGVGGNQPQHF | TGTGCCAGCAGGGAGGTGAAGGGGGTTGGCGGTAATCAGCCCCAGCATTTT
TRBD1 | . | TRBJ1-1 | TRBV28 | CASSSRDRVGYTEAFF | TGTGCCAGCAGTTCCCGGGACAGGGTGGGGTACACTGAAGCTTTCTTT
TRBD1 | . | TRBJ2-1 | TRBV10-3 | CAISDADRGNNEQFF | TGTGCCATCAGTGACGCGGACAGGGGTAACAATGAGCAGTTCTTC
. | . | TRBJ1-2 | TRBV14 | CASSQSHWGQGYTF | TGTGCCAGCAGCCAGTCCCACTGGGGGCAGGGCTACACCTTC
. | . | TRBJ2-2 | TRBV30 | CAWSALTVTGELFF | TGTGCCTGGAGTGCCTTAACAGTAACCGGGGAGCTGTTTTTT
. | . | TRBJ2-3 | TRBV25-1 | CASSAPQNADTQYF | TGTGCCAGCAGTGCCCCCCAAAATGCAGATACGCAGTATTTT
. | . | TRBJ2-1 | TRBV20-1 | CSARTNNEQFF | TGCAGTGCTAGAACTAACAATGAGCAGTTCTTC
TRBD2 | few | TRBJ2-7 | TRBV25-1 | CASQLPGTKGEQYF | TGTGCCAGCCAACTTCCCGGGACTAAGGGAGAGCAGTACTTC
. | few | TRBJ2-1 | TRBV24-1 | CATSAQGTNEQFF | TGTGCCACCAGTGCGCAGGGTACGAATGAGCAGTTCTTC
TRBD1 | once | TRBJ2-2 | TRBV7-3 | CASSLKAGTGSGTGELFF | TGTGCCAGCAGCTTAAAGGCTGGGACAGGGTCGGGCACCGGGGAGCTGTTTTTT
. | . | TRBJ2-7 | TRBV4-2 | CASSQEWGGSYEQYF | TGTGCCAGCAGCCAAGAATGGGGCGGTTCCTACGAGCAGTACTTC
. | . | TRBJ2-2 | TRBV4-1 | CASRRQPNTGELFF | TGCGCCAGCAGGCGACAGCCGAACACCGGGGAGCTGTTTTTT
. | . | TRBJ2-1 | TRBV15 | CATSRVRGVSYNEQFF | TGTGCCACCAGCAGAGTGCGCGGAGTCTCCTACAATGAGCAGTTCTTC
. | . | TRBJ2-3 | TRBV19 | CASSPKQGTTSTDTQYF | TGTGCCAGTAGTCCAAAACAGGGTACTACGAGCACAGATACGCAGTATTTT
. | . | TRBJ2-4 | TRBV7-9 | CASSFWSGNIQYF | TGTGCCAGCAGCTTTTGGTCAGGAAACATTCAGTACTTC
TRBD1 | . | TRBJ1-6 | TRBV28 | CASRDRGRSPLHF | TGTGCCAGCCGAGACAGGGGTAGATCACCCCTCCACTTT
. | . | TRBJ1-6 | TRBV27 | CASSTGFSPLHF | TGTGCCAGCAGTACGGGGTTTTCACCCCTCCACTTT
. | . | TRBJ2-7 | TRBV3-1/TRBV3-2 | CASSQGTSYEQYF | TGTGCCAGCAGCCAAGGGACTTCGTACGAGCAGTACTTC
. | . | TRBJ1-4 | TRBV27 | CASSLIPMEMATNEKLFF | TGTGCCAGCAGTTTAATCCCAATGGAGATGGCAACTAATGAAAAACTGTTTTTT
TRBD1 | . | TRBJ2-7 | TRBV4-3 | CASSQRTGGGYEQYF | TGCGCCAGCAGCCAACGGACAGGGGGTGGCTACGAGCAGTACTTC
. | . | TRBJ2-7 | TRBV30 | CAWSPFPAGFYYEQYF | TGTGCCTGGAGTCCTTTCCCTGCGGGATTTTACTACGAGCAGTACTTC
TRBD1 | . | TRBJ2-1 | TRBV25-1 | CASGGTGSEQFF | TGTGCCAGCGGGGGGACAGGCAGTGAGCAGTTCTTC
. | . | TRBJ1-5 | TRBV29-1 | CSVREQGSQPQHF | TGCAGCGTCCGAGAACAGGGTTCTCAGCCCCAGCATTTT
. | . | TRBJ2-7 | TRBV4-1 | CASSQDISDSTYEQYF | TGCGCCAGCAGCCAAGACATTTCGGACAGTACCTACGAGCAGTACTTC
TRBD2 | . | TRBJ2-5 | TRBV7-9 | CASKALKRDLETQYF | TGTGCCAGCAAAGCCTTGAAGCGGGACCTGGAGACCCAGTACTTC
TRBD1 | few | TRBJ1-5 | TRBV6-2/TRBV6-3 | CASSSDRASNQPQHF | TGTGCCAGCAGCAGTGACAGGGCAAGCAATCAGCCCCAGCATTTT
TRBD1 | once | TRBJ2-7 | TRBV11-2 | CASSPRTGTSTRTSYEQYF | TGTGCCAGCAGCCCCAGGACAGGGACCTCTACCCGGACTTCCTACGAGCAGTACTTC
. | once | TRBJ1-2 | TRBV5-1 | CASSNPPGNNYGYTF | TGCGCCAGCAGCAACCCCCCGGGAAATAACTATGGCTACACCTTC
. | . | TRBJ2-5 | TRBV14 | CASSQDWRQTQYF | TGTGCCAGCAGCCAAGATTGGCGGCAGACCCAGTACTTC
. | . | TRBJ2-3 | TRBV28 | CASSFPMGGGPSTDTQYF | TGTGCCAGCAGTTTTCCTATGGGAGGGGGACCTAGCACAGATACGCAGTATTTT
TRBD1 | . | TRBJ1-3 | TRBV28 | CASRQGRNTIYF | TGTGCCAGCCGACAGGGTCGCAACACCATATATTTT
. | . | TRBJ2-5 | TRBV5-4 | CASSPPPGWGSGETQYF | TGTGCCAGCAGCCCGCCCCCGGGGTGGGGATCTGGGGAGACCCAGTACTTC
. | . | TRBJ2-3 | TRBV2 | CASKAGSDTQYF | TGTGCCAGCAAAGCGGGTTCAGATACGCAGTATTTT
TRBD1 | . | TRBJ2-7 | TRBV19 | CASRAGTDHEQYF | TGTGCCAGTAGGGCCGGGACAGACCACGAGCAGTACTTC
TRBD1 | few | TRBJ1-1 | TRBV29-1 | CSVGQGAVNTEAFF | TGCAGCGTTGGACAGGGGGCTGTGAACACTGAAGCTTTCTTT
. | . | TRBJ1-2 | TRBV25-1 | CASSEGGRNYGYTF | TGTGCCAGCAGTGAAGGAGGCCGTAACTATGGCTACACCTTC
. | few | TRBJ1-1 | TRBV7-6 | CASSPGGPNTEAFF | TGTGCCAGCAGCCCGGGGGGGCCGAACACTGAAGCTTTCTTT
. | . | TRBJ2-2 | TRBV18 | CASSPPGGTGELFF | TGTGCCAGCTCACCACCGGGAGGCACCGGGGAGCTGTTTTTT
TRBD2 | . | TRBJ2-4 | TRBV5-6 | CASSPSSGRNIQYF | TGTGCCAGCAGCCCGTCTAGCGGGAGAAACATTCAGTACTTC
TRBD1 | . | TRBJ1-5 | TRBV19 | CASSIMGQGQPQHF | TGTGCCAGTAGTATAATGGGACAGGGGCAGCCCCAGCATTTT
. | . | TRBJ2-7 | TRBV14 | CASSLSYEQYF | TGTGCCAGCTCCCTTTCCTACGAGCAGTACTTC
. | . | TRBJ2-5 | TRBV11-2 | CASSLAPTRLQETQYF | TGTGCCAGCAGCTTAGCCCCCACGCGGCTTCAAGAGACCCAGTACTTC